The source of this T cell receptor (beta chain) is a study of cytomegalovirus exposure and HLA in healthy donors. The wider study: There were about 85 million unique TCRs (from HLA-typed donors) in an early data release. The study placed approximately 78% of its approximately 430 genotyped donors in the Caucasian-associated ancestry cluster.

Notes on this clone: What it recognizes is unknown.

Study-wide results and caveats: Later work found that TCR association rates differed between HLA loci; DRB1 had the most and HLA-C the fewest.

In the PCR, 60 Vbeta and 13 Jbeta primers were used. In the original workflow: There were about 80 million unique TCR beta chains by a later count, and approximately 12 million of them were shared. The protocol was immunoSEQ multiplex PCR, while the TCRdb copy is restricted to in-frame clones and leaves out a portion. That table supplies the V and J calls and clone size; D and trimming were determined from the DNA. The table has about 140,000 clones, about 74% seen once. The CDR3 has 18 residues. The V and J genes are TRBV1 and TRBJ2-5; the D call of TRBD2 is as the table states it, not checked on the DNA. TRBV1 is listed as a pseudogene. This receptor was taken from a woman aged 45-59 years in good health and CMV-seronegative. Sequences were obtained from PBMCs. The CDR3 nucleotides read TGCACCAGCAGCCAAAGGGTCGTGGCGGGGGAGTCCCAAGAGACCCAGTACTTC. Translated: CTSSQRVVAGESQETQYF.